These 4 T cell receptor beta chains came from one sample sequenced in a study of tumor-infiltrating lymphocytes in localized non-small cell lung cancer (dated by TCRdb to about 2021). Library preparation used the immunoSEQ multiplex PCR assay. Not all clones reach the TCRdb copy of this immuneACCESS table, which keeps in-frame sequences only. Checked studies attribute under half of the gap to unresolved V genes and leave the rest unexplained. The sample data list about 12,000 clones, and over 80% of these were observed just once. The ten largest clones take up around 13% of the sample. Material for sequencing was lung tumor tissue. The receptors here all came from a human donor with non-small cell lung cancer.

The chain couples TRBV7-8 to TRBJ2-1; weak D call: TRBD2 (6 bases). Trimming pared 7 bases from V and 0 bases from J, leaving 10 bases between. Looked up from germline, CDR1 is SGHVS and CDR2 is FQNEAQ. This CDR3 spans 14 amino acids. The CDR3 bases are TGTGCCAGCACGACTAGTAGCTCCTACAATGAGCAGTTCTTC. Protein sequence: CASTTSSSYNEQFF.

This clone was seen a single time. The genes are TRBV5-1 and TRBJ1-6; 10 bases fit TRBD1. CDR3 size: 20 residues. The ends lost 3 bases at V and 6 bases at J; junction bases unmatched: 18. Per germline, CDR1 SGHRS and CDR2 YFSETQ. The CDR3 loop reads CASSSDGLGTGDPGNSPLHF. For the CDR3, the DNA is TGCGCCAGCAGCTCGGACGGTTTGGGGACAGGGGATCCCGGTAATTCACCCCTCCACTTT.

This clone was picked up one time. This chain links TRBV12-5 with TRBJ1-6; tentatively, D is TRBD1 (5 bases). CDR1 and CDR2 (germline): LGHNT, FRNRAP. The CDR3 spans 16 residues. With 8 bases removed from V and 10 bases from J, the gap between germline ends came to 24 bases. The CDR3 is CASSKGWGSRGSPLHF. Written as DNA, the CDR3 is TGTGCTAGTTCCAAAGGGTGGGGCTCGAGAGGGTCACCCCTCCACTTT. Supplemented by reference TRBV12-5 and TRBJ1-6, the full variable domain reads DARVTQTPRHKVTEMGQEVTMRCQPILGHNTVFWYRQTMMQGLELLAYFRNRAPLDDSGMPKDRFSAEMPDATLATLKIQPSEPRDSAVYFCASSKGWGSRGSPLHFGNGTRLTVT.

This chain joins TRBV5-5 and TRBJ1-1; 11 nucleotides agree with TRBD1. V gave up 4 bases and J gave up 6 bases; unmatched junction bases: 5. The CDR3 consists of 14 residues. Germline V gene data show CDR1 as SGHKS and CDR2 as YYEKEE (reference sequence). CDR3 region: CASSQGTGGSEAFF. Here the CDR3 DNA reads TGTGCCAGCAGCCAAGGGACAGGGGGGTCTGAAGCTTTCTTT.